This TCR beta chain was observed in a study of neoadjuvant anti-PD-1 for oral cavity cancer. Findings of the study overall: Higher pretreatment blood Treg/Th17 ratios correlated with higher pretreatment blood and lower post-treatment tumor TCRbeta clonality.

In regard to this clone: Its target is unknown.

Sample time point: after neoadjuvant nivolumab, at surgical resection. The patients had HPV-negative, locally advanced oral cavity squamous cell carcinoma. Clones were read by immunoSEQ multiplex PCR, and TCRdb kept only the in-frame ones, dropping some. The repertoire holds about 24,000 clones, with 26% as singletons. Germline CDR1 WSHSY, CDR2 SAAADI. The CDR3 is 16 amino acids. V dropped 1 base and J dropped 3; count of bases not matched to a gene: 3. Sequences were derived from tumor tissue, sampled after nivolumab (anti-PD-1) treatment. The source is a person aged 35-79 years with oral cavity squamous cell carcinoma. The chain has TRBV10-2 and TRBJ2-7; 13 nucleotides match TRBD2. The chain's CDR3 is CASSEWGTSGIYEQYF. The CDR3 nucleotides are TGCGCCAGCAGTGAGTGGGGGACTAGCGGGATCTACGAGCAGTACTTC.